These 14 T cell receptor beta chains were sequenced from one sample in a study of blood T cells in healthy people across ages. Then a second PCR, running about 7 to 11 cycles, was carried out with a sample-barcoded 5' primer and a J-beta primer mix. One entry per CDR3 protein results from TCRdb running MiXCR on the 5' RACE reads. The data contain 800,000 to 950,000 distinct CDR3 sequences, approximately 32% of them singletons. The same data also contributed to another study, on T cells of mothers and their children.

Sequences were obtained from blood. These TCRs come from a middle-aged woman in good health.

The chain recombines TRBV20-1 with TRBJ2-3, with TRBD2 matching 7 bases. The J segment lost 5 bases and the V segment lost 8 bases, leaving 13 bases of the junction unmatched. The CDR3 is 14 residues long. Germline-derived CDR1 and CDR2 are DFQATT and SNEGSKA (reference sequence). CDR3 sequence reads: CSTGPSGIGDTQYF. DNA for the CDR3: TGCAGTACTGGCCCAAGCGGGATAGGAGATACGCAGTATTTT.

The CDR3 sequence is CASSFLAGTRTDTQYF. The CDR3, as DNA: TGTGCCAGCAGTTTTCTAGCGGGGACCCGCACAGATACGCAGTATTTT. The rearrangement uses TRBV28 and TRBJ2-3; 9 nucleotides agree with TRBD2. Trimming at V came to 3 bases and at J to 1 base, leaving 5 bases not matched to a gene. The CDR3 runs 16 residues. Germline CDR1 MDHEN, CDR2 SYDVKM.

This chain joins TRBV2 and TRBJ2-3, with 13 nucleotides matching TRBD2. V gave up 7 bases and J gave up 3 bases; unmatched junction bases: 25. The CDR3 totals 22 residues. The germline V gene encodes CDR1 SNHLY and CDR2 FYNNEI. CDR3 residues: CASKLPSGGRTSGGAKTDTQYF. DNA for the CDR3: TGTGCCAGCAAACTACCCTCAGGGGGAAGAACTAGCGGGGGGGCCAAGACAGATACGCAGTATTTT.

The chain has TRBV20-1 and TRBJ1-1, with TRBD1 identical over 9 bases. CDR3 length: 15 residues. Germline V gene data show CDR1 as DFQATT and CDR2 as SNEGSKA (reference sequence). After removal of 5 bases from V and 3 bases from J, the junction contained 10 bases not matched to a gene. This CDR3 reads CSAGTGTGSHTEAFF. CDR3 DNA: TGCAGTGCTGGAACCGGGACAGGGTCGCACACTGAAGCTTTCTTT.

V usage is TRBV6-2 or TRBV6-3 and J usage is TRBJ1-1; 8 nucleotides match TRBD1. V gave up 6 bases and J gave up 6 bases; unmatched junction bases: 3. Germline CDR1 is MNHEY and CDR2 is SVGEGT. The CDR3 totals 12 residues. The chain's CDR3 is CASRAQGAEAFF. Written as DNA, the CDR3 is TGTGCCAGCAGAGCACAGGGGGCTGAAGCTTTCTTT.

This chain links TRBV24-1 with TRBJ1-1, with D possibly being TRBD1 (5 bases). In germline, CDR1 is KGHDR, CDR2 SFDVKD. V lost 12 bases and J 8 bases, leaving 21 bases between the germline ends. CDR3 length: 13 amino acids. CDR3 residues: CASPVGGYGEAFF. For the CDR3, the DNA is TGTGCCTCCCCGGTGGGGGGGTACGGGGAAGCTTTCTTT.

CDR3 DNA sequence: TGCAGCCTAACGGGACAGGGGCACAATCAGCCCCAGCATTTT. Its translation: CSLTGQGHNQPQHF. The chain combines TRBV20-1 with TRBJ1-5; 10 bases are shared with TRBD1. This CDR3 is built from 14 residues. The germline CDR1 and CDR2 sequences are DFQATT and SNEGSKA (reference sequence).

This clonotype occurred a few times. The chain uses TRBV28 and TRBJ1-5; D is uncertain. The CDR3 runs to 17 residues. CDR1 and CDR2 from the germline V gene are MDHEN and SYDVKM. Trimming pared 3 bases from V and 0 bases from J, leaving 15 bases between. The CDR3, as DNA: TGTGCCAGCAGTTTCTTGTCGGAGATTGATAGCAATCAGCCCCAGCATTTT. This gives the protein CASSFLSEIDSNQPQHF.

With respect to this clonotype: A much larger clone differs by one base, so this may be a read error. The rearrangement joins TRBV20-1 to TRBJ2-1; 9 bases agree with TRBD2. This CDR3 has 14 residues. Per germline, CDR1 DFQATT and CDR2 SNEGSKA (reference sequence). The CDR3 sequence is CSAPTSGLNNGQFF. The CDR3 bases are TGCAGTGCACCGACTAGCGGACTAAACAATGGGCAGTTCTTC.

About this clonotype itself: Since a much larger clone is just one base distant, this may be a read error. The chain recombines TRBV7-9 with TRBJ2-3, with TRBD1 matching 8 bases. Trimming cost V 6 bases and J 5 bases; bases outside gene matches: 7. The CDR3 sequence is 14 residues long. CDR1 and CDR2 from the germline V gene are SEHNR and FQNEAQ (reference sequence). The CDR3 reads CASSDDRGIDTQYF. The CDR3 DNA reads as TGTGCCAGCAGTGACGACAGGGGCATAGATACGCAGTATTTT.

Remarks on this clonotype: This sequence may be a read error, since a much larger clone differs from it by one base. This CDR3 is CASSLSADYEQYF. CDR3 bases: TGTGCCAGCAGTTTATCGGCAGACTACGAGCAGTACTTC. The gene calls are TRBV28 and TRBJ2-5; D ambiguous. The DNA end is more similar to TRBJ2-7, so the J call may be wrong. Germline CDR1 and CDR2: MDHEN and SYDVKM. The length of the CDR3 is 13 residues.

In regard to this clonotype: At one end, the junction sequence differs from germline, possibly due to a read error. CDR3 residues: CARSSGTSGSSSYNEQFF. CDR3 DNA sequence: TGTGCCCGCAGTTCCGGGACTAGCGGGTCGAGCTCCTACAATGAGCAGTTCTTC. The rearrangement uses TRBV28 and TRBJ2-1, with 12 bases fitting TRBD2. This CDR3 spans 18 amino acids. Germline-derived CDR1 and CDR2 are MDHEN and SYDVKM.

The table lists this clonotype with a few counts. V usage is TRBV28 and J usage is TRBJ2-1, with D possibly TRBD2 on 6 matching bases. CDR1 is MDHEN, CDR2 SYDVKM, per germline. The CDR3 runs to 13 residues. The germline V and J ends were trimmed by 6 bases and 5 bases, with 11 bases remaining between them. Here the CDR3 DNA reads TGTGCCAGCAGGCTCGGGAGCCACAATGAGCAGTTCTTC. This codes for CASRLGSHNEQFF.

There are a few counts of this clonotype. V and J are TRBV29-1 and TRBJ1-2, with D possibly being TRBD1 (6 bases). This CDR3 spans 10 amino acids. V dropped 7 bases and J dropped 6 bases, with 9 bases sitting between them. Germline loops: CDR1 SQVTM, CDR2 ANQGSEA. The CDR3 nucleotides are TGCAGCGAGGACAGTAATGGCTACACCTTC. Its protein product is CSEDSNGYTF.